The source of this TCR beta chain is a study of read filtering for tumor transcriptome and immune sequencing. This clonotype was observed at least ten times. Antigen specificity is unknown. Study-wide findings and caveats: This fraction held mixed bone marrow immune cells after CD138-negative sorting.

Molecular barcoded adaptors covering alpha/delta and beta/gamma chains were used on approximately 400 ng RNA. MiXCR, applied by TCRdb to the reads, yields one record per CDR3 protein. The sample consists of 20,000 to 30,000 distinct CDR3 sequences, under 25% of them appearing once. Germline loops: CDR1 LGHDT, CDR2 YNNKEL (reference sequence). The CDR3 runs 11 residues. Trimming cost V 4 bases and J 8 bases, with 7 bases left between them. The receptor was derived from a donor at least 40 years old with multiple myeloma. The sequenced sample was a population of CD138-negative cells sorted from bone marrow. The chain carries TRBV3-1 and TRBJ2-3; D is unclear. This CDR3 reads CASSLRVTQYF. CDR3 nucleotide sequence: TGTGCCAGCAGCCTTCGGGTTACGCAGTATTTT.